This T cell receptor beta chain derives from a study of shared clonotypes between healthy human individuals. At the level of the study: Three plates were used per donor for CD4 naive, three for CD4 memory, two for CD8 naive and one for CD8 memory. Study results and limitations: Clonotype sharing among the donors was expected to vary with sequencing depth.

Naivety among CD8 cells was defined by CD45RO negativity and positive CCR7 selection, thereby excluding terminally differentiated effector memory CD45RA+ cells. The table came from immunoSEQ multiplex PCR; TCRdb's copy has only in-frame clones and leaves some out. The data contain roughly 650,000 clones, around 96% of them singletons. Germline V gene lookup returns CDR1 MNHEY and CDR2 SMNVEV (reference sequence). V was trimmed by 7 bases and J by 8 bases, leaving 24 bases between them. There are 16 residues in the CDR3. As regards this clone: Its antigen is still unknown.

The chain employs TRBV27 and TRBJ2-1, with D perhaps matching TRBD1 (5 bases). This clonotype was obtained from a woman aged 25 to 39 in good health. The sequenced material came from naive CD8+ T cells sorted from blood. The CDR3 DNA reads TGTGCCAGCAACCGGTCGCCAGGGCAGGCCATGGATGAGCAGTTCTTC. It encodes CASNRSPGQAMDEQFF.